The clone carrying this T cell receptor (beta chain) came up a few times. What it binds is unknown. PCR employed 60 Vbeta and 13 Jbeta primers. TCRdb keeps only in-frame clones here, not all; method: immunoSEQ multiplex PCR. The table lists 190,000 or so clones, approximately 78% of them singletons. These data belong to a study of cytomegalovirus exposure and HLA in healthy donors. Across the study: Some 85 million unique TCRs from HLA-typed donors were held in an early data release. Study-wide results and limits: Most subjects had HLA-A and HLA-B alleles reportedly predicted accurately by TCR beta sequences.

The CDR3 contains 15 residues. The trim removed 2 bases at V and 8 bases at J, leaving 8 bases unmatched. Per germline, CDR1 SNHLY and CDR2 FYNNEI. V usage is TRBV2 and J usage is TRBJ1-4; 7 positions match TRBD1. The sample taken for sequencing was PBMCs. This receptor was identified in a woman aged 45-65 years in good health and CMV-seropositive. Here the CDR3 reads CASSERLTGEEKLFF. The CDR3 nucleotides read TGTGCCAGCAGTGAAAGGTTAACAGGGGAGGAAAAACTGTTTTTT.